In its sample, the clone carrying this TCR beta chain was seen many times. Its antigen is still unknown. Measured with immunoSEQ multiplex PCR; TCRdb has only the in-frame clones, and not every one. The sample lists roughly 70,000 clones, approximately 93% occurring once. Germline V gene lookup returns CDR1 MNHNS and CDR2 SASEGT. The V end was cut by 7 bases, the J end by 1 base, with 13 bases between. The CDR3 is 14 residues long. The data belong to a study of PD-1 blockade in classical Hodgkin lymphoma. The study, taken as a whole, reports: Diminished baseline TCR diversity has been reported in newly diagnosed patients relative to healthy donors.

The time point here: newly diagnosed, previously untreated cHL patient sample. For comparison, PBMCs from newly diagnosed, untreated classical Hodgkin lymphoma were used. The V and J genes are TRBV6-1 and TRBJ1-1; D gene uncertain. The specimen sequenced was peripheral blood mononuclear cells (PBMCs). The sequence came from a human donor with classical Hodgkin lymphoma. CDR3 sequence reads: CASTIDQGNTEAFF. The CDR3 DNA is TGTGCCAGCACCATCGACCAAGGGAACACTGAAGCTTTCTTT.